What follows describes a single TCR beta chain. Under the authors' procedure: Estimation of nucleated cell counts relied on the amplification of reference gene primers. Using immunoSEQ multiplex PCR, the repertoire was profiled, and TCRdb retains in-frame clones only, with some absent. Clonal size and the V and J genes are those of that table, whereas D and trimming came from the DNA. The repertoire holds about 270,000 clones, with roughly nine tenths as singletons. This record belongs to a study of blood T cell repertoires in COVID-19. Background on the study: Researchers got acute and convalescent COVID-19 samples from the United States, Italy and Spain. PBMCs, B-cell-depleted T cells, or T cells were the source of the cDNA or gDNA that made up the material.

CDR3 length: 14 residues. The V gene lost 4 bases and the J gene lost 3 bases, with 11 bases spanning the gap. Germline V CDR1 and CDR2: SNHLY, FYNNEI. The receptor comes from a woman aged 60-70 years who had recovered from COVID-19. The V call is TRBV2, the J call TRBJ2-3, with unresolved D. Sequenced material: peripheral blood. This CDR3 is CASSVVPTTDTQYF. The CDR3 nucleotides read TGTGCCAGCAGTGTGGTACCAACTACAGATACGCAGTATTTT.